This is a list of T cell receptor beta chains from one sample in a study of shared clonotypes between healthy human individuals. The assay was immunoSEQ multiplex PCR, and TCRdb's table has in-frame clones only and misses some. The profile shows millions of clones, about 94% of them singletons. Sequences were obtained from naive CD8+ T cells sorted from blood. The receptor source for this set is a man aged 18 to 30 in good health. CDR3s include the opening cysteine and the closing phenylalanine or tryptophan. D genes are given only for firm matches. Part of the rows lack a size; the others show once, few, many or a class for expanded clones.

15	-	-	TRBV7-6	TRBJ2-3	TGTGCCAGCAGCGGGGGCCGGCGCAACACAGATACGCAGTATTTT	CASSGGRRNTDTQYF
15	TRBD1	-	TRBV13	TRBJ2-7	TGTGCCAGCAGCCCAAGACAGGGGAATCCTAACGAGCAGTACTTC	CASSPRQGNPNEQYF
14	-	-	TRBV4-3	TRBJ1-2	TGCGCCAGCAGCCAATTAACTCAAGGGGATGGCTACACCTTC	CASSQLTQGDGYTF
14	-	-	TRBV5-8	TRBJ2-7	TGTGCCAGCACCATAACAGGGGAGGGCTACGAGCAGTACTTC	CASTITGEGYEQYF
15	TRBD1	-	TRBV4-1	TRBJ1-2	TGCGCCAGCAGCCAACGACAGGGATCGAACTATGGCTACACCTTC	CASSQRQGSNYGYTF
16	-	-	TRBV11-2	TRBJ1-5	TGTGCCAGCAGCTTAGGAGCCGGGGTTCTATCCCAGCCCCAGCATTTT	CASSLGAGVLSQPQHF
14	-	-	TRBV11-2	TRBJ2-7	TGTGCCAGCAGCTTAGCAGGGGCCTCCTACGAGCAGTACTTC	CASSLAGASYEQYF
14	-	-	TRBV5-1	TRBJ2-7	TGCGCCAGCGGAGGAGGGCAGGGATCCTACGAGCAGTACTTC	CASGGGQGSYEQYF
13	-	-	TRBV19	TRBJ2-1	TGTGCCAGTGCAAGGGGATCCTACAATGAGCAGTTCTTC	CASARGSYNEQFF
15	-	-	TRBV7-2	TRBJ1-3	TGTGCCAGCAGCCGCGGCCAAGACTCTGGAAACACCATATATTTT	CASSRGQDSGNTIYF
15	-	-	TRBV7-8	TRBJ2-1	TGTGCCAGCAGCTTAGACGGCGGCTTGTACAATGAGCAGTTCTTC	CASSLDGGLYNEQFF
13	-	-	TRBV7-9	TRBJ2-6	TGTGCCAGCAGCTTACAAGAGGCCAACGTCCTGACTTTC	CASSLQEANVLTF
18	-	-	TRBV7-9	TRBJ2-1	TGTGCCAGCAGCTTAGACGGGGTCCCCAGCGGGTATGGCAATGAGCAGTTCTTC	CASSLDGVPSGYGNEQFF
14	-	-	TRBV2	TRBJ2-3	TGTGCCAGCAGGGGTTTATCACCCACAGATACGCAGTATTTT	CASRGLSPTDTQYF
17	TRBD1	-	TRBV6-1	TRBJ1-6	TGTGCCAGCAGTGAATACCAGGGGGGGGATGTCAATTCACCCCTCCACTTT	CASSEYQGGDVNSPLHF
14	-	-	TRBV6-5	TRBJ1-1	TGTGCCAGCAGTTACCGGATCATGAACACTGAAGCTTTCTTT	CASSYRIMNTEAFF
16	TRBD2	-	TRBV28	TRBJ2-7	TGTGCCAGCAGCCCCGTGCGGGGGAACCCCTTCTACGAGCAGTACTTC	CASSPVRGNPFYEQYF
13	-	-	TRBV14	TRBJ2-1	TGTGCCAGCAGCCAGGGGTCCTACAATGAGCAGTTCTTC	CASSQGSYNEQFF
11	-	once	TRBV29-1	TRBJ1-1	TGCAGCGGCAACCGGGACGGTGAAGCTTTCTTT	CSGNRDGEAFF
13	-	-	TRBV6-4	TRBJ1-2	TGTGCCAGCAGAGGGGGGCTGGGCTATGGCTACACCTTC	CASRGGLGYGYTF
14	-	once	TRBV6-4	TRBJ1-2	TGTGCCAGCAGTGACTTACCGGGGGCCTATGGCTACACCTTC	CASSDLPGAYGYTF
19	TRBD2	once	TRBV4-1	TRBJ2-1	TGCGCCAGCAGCCAGTCCGGGACTAGCGGCGGCCTGGCCTACAATGAGCAGTTCTTC	CASSQSGTSGGLAYNEQFF
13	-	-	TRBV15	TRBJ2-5	TGTGCCACCAGCTCTCAGTCCCAAGAGACCCAGTACTTC	CATSSQSQETQYF
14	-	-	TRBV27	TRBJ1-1	TGTGCCAGCAGTTTAAGGGGCTCCGACACTGAAGCTTTCTTT	CASSLRGSDTEAFF
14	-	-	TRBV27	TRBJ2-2	TGTGCCAGCAGTTTTGCTAGTAACACCGGGGAGCTGTTTTTT	CASSFASNTGELFF
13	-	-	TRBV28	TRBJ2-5	TGTGCCAGCGGTCGGGACAACCAAGAGACCCAGTACTTC	CASGRDNQETQYF
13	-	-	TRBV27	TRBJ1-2	TGTGCCAGCAGGACGTCTCAGCTCTATGGCTACACCTTC	CASRTSQLYGYTF
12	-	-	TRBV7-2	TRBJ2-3	TGTGCCAGCACCGGAGAGGGGGGTCCTTACTCTTTT	CASTGEGGPYSF
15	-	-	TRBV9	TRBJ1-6	TGTGCCAGCAGCGTCGAGGGGGGCCCTAATTCACCCCTCCACTTT	CASSVEGGPNSPLHF
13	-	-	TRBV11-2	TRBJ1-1	TGTGCCAGCAGCCCATGGCCAGGGATCGAAGCTTTCTTT	CASSPWPGIEAFF
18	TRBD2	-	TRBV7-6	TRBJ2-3	TGTGCCAGCAGCAGAGGGACTAGCGGGGGGGCGAGCACAGATACGCAGTATTTT	CASSRGTSGGASTDTQYF
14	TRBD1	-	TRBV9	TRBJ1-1	TGTGCCAGCAGCGCTGGGGGACAGGGCTCTGAAGCTTTCTTT	CASSAGGQGSEAFF
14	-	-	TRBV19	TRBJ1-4	TGTGCCAGTAAGTGGTTAGGAGGTGATGGAAAACTGTTTTTT	CASKWLGGDGKLFF
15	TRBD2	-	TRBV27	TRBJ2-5	TGTGCCAGCAGCCCACTAGCGGGAGGTCGTGAGACCCAGTACTTC	CASSPLAGGRETQYF
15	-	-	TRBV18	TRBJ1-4	TGTGCCAGCTCACCGGAGACTGCCGGGCGTGAAAAACTGTTTTTT	CASSPETAGREKLFF
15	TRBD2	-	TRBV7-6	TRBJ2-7	TGTGCCAGCAGCCCAAGACTAGCGGGGTTGTACGAGCAGTACTTC	CASSPRLAGLYEQYF
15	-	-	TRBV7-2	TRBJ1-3	TGTGCCAGCACCAAAGCGGGGGCGGAAGGAAACACCATATATTTT	CASTKAGAEGNTIYF
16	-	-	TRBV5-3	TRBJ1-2	TGTGCCAGCTTCTTCGTGGGGCCCAGGCCAGGTTGTGGCTACACCTTC	CASFFVGPRPGCGYTF
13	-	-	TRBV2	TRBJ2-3	TGTGCCAGCAGTGGCTCTAATGAAGATACGCAGTATTTT	CASSGSNEDTQYF
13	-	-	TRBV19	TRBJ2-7	TGTGCCAGTAGTCTCGGACTGAACTACGAGCAGTACTTC	CASSLGLNYEQYF
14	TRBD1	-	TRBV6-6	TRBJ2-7	TGTGCCAGCAGTCAGGGGACAGGTGGCTACGAGCAGTACTTC	CASSQGTGGYEQYF
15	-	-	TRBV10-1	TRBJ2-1	TGCGCCAGCAGTGAAACAACAGACTTCTACAATGAGCAGTTCTTC	CASSETTDFYNEQFF